The clone carrying this TCR beta chain was observed a handful of times. Antigen unknown. PCR primers comprised 60 Vbeta and 13 Jbeta primers. Sequencing used immunoSEQ multiplex PCR; TCRdb keeps in-frame clones, though not all of them. The sample shows around 180,000 clones, about 87% of them seen only once. The sample comes from a study of cytomegalovirus exposure and HLA in healthy donors. Study information: An analysis done earlier identified fewer than 140 million unique TCR beta sequences from about 179 million T cells.

The study's findings and limits: A few CMV-associated chains were confirmed in vitro to be specific for CMV antigens. Beyond CMV serostatus, there was no information to go on about immune exposure.

This receptor was taken from a young woman in good health and CMV-seronegative. Sequenced input: PBMCs.

The chain's CDR3 is CASSPRMNTEAFF. DNA for the CDR3: TGCGCCAGCAGCCCGCGGATGAACACTGAAGCTTTCTTT. V usage is TRBV4-3 and J usage is TRBJ1-1; no definite D call. Germline CDR1 reads LGHNA; CDR2 reads YSLEER. The V and J ends lost 4 bases and 0 bases respectively, with 6 bases between them. The CDR3 contains 13 residues.